One and the same sample provided the 9 T cell receptor beta chains below, sequenced in a study of blood T cell repertoires in COVID-19. Assay: immunoSEQ multiplex PCR; the TCRdb copy retains only in-frame clones and omits some. The data contain fewer than 400,000 clones, around four fifths of them singletons. The sample consisted of peripheral blood. These receptors originate from a man aged 25-45 years with active or convalescent COVID-19.

The chain employs TRBV3-1 (or the pseudogene TRBV3-2) and TRBJ2-7, with 8 bases that match TRBD2. V lost 1 base and J lost 0; bases outside the gene matches: 11. The CDR3 spans 18 residues. Germline lookup yields CDR1 LGHDT and CDR2 YNNKEL (reference sequence). The CDR3 region is CASSQGLATWGHSYEQYF. The CDR3 DNA follows: TGTGCCAGCAGCCAAGGACTAGCGACCTGGGGGCACTCCTACGAGCAGTACTTC.

The V and J genes are TRBV27 and TRBJ2-7; TRBD1 agrees at 7 bases. V shed 2 bases and J 2 bases; nucleotides not matched to a gene: 15. This CDR3 contains 18 residues. Germline V gives CDR1 MNHEY, CDR2 SMNVEV (reference sequence). CDR3 in DNA: TGTGCCAGCAGTTTAGCAAGAACCCTCGGGACAGCAGCCTACGAGCAGTACTTC. It encodes CASSLARTLGTAAYEQYF.

The rearrangement links TRBV5-8 to TRBJ2-2; 9 positions match TRBD1. The germline V gene encodes CDR1 SGHTS and CDR2 YDEGEE. After removal of 0 bases from V and 5 bases from J, the junction contained 8 bases not matched to a gene. There are 17 residues in the CDR3. CDR3 residues: CASSLVRGTGRTGELFF. The CDR3 nucleotides read TGTGCCAGCAGCTTGGTACGCGGGACAGGGAGGACCGGGGAGCTGTTTTTT.

The chain combines TRBV12-3 or TRBV12-4 with TRBJ2-3; 7 bases align to TRBD1. V shed 10 bases, J shed 3 bases, and the junction held 7 bases outside the gene matches. This CDR3 comprises 13 residues. CDR3 sequence: CATRDSITDTQYF. The CDR3 DNA reads as TGTGCCACCCGGGACAGCATTACAGATACGCAGTATTTT.

The chain employs TRBV18 and TRBJ2-1, with D tentatively TRBD1 (6 bases). Germline CDR1 KGHSH, CDR2 LQKENI. V shed 0 bases and J shed 9 bases, with 9 bases lying between them. This CDR3 has 13 amino acids. This CDR3 reads CASSPPDSSEQFF. DNA for the CDR3: TGTGCCAGCTCACCACCGGACAGTTCTGAGCAGTTCTTC.

The chain has TRBV5-1 and TRBJ1-2; TRBD1 agrees at 9 bases. Germline V gene data show CDR1 as SGHRS and CDR2 as YFSETQ. With V trimmed by 2 bases and J by 4 bases, 9 bases remained unmatched. This CDR3 has 16 residues. CDR3 region: CASSFTRDRAIYGYTF. DNA for the CDR3: TGCGCCAGCAGCTTTACCCGGGACAGGGCTATCTATGGCTACACCTTC.

This clone was seen more than once but under ten times. The J gene is TRBJ2-7, the V gene TRBV18; D uncertain. Germline lookup yields CDR1 KGHSH and CDR2 LQKENI. V lost 2 bases and J 2 bases, leaving 4 bases between the germline ends. This CDR3 contains 12 residues. CDR3 bases: TGTGCCAGCTCACCAACGGCCTACGAGCAGTACTTC. Its protein is CASSPTAYEQYF. Using reference TRBV18 and TRBJ2-7 for the parts outside the CDR3, the full variable domain is NAGVMQNPRHLVRRRGQEARLRCSPMKGHSHVYWYRQLPEEGLKFMVYLQKENIIDESGMPKERFSAEFPKEGPSILRIQQVVRGDSAAYFCASSPTAYEQYFGPGTRLTVT.

The chain joins TRBV6-5 to TRBJ2-7; 8 bases are shared with TRBD1. V trimming: 4 bases; J trimming: 0 bases; junction bases outside the gene matches: 5. The CDR3 runs to 15 residues. Germline assignment: CDR1 MNHEY and CDR2 SVGAGI. The CDR3 DNA follows: TGTGCCAGCAGTTGGACAGGGCTGAACTCCTACGAGCAGTACTTC. It is translated as CASSWTGLNSYEQYF.

The rearrangement links TRBV9 to TRBJ2-1, with 12 positions matching TRBD1. The V gene's germline CDR1 is SGDLS and CDR2 YYNGEE. The CDR3 spans 16 residues. Germline trimming cut 3 bases from V and 6 bases from J; bases unmatched to any gene: 7. The CDR3 is CASSATGTGGLNEQFF. CDR3 in DNA: TGTGCCAGCAGCGCCACCGGGACAGGGGGCCTCAATGAGCAGTTCTTC.